A single sample gave rise to the 28 T cell receptor beta chains below, sequenced in a study of T cell repertoires in cytomegalovirus infection. MiXCR was run by TCRdb on the reads, yielding one entry per CDR3 protein. In the table there are fewer than 350,000 distinct CDR3 sequences, approximately 9.5% of which are singletons. Sequencing was performed on PBMCs. The receptor source for this set is a human donor in good health (CMV status not recorded). Some clones in this sample may be carry-over from other donors' samples.

This clonotype came up a few times. The chain employs TRBV6-6 and TRBJ1-2; D gene ambiguous. The germline CDR1 and CDR2 sequences are MNHNY and SVGAGI (reference sequence). The CDR3 has 14 residues. Trimming stripped 8 bases from V and 4 bases from J, with 17 bases between. The CDR3 nucleotides read TGTGCCAGCCGCCACCTATTTGGGGTCTATGGCTACACCTTC. Residues: CASRHLFGVYGYTF.

There are a few counts of this clonotype. The chain uses TRBV25-1 and TRBJ1-6; D remains unclear. The CDR3 has 15 amino acids. CDR1 is MGHDK, CDR2 SYGVNS, per germline. Trimming pared 3 bases from V and 9 bases from J, leaving 15 bases between. CDR3 region: CASSEEVLRTSPLHF. As DNA, the CDR3 is TGTGCCAGCAGTGAGGAGGTCTTACGTACTTCACCCCTCCACTTT. The complete variable domain, with remaining parts taken from reference TRBV25-1 and TRBJ1-6, reads EADIYQTPRYLVIGTGKKITLECSQTMGHDKMYWYQQDPGMELHLIHYSYGVNSTEKGDLSSESTVSRIRTEHFPLTLESARPSHTSQYLCASSEEVLRTSPLHFGNGTRLTVT.

This clonotype came up a few times. The genes are TRBV4-2 and TRBJ2-2, with D possibly matching TRBD1 (6 bases). Germline lookup yields CDR1 LGHNA and CDR2 YNFKEQ. The CDR3 is 16 residues long. The ends were cut back, 2 bases at V and 0 bases at J, with 10 bases in the middle. CDR3: CASSQTQGSNTGELFF. CDR3 in DNA: TGTGCCAGCAGCCAAACACAGGGATCGAACACCGGGGAGCTGTTTTTT.

This clonotype has just a few counts. The junction departs from the called germline gene at one end, perhaps through a read error. V usage is TRBV12-3 or TRBV12-4 and J usage is TRBJ2-3; 10 nucleotides line up with TRBD2. The CDR3 has 13 residues. CDR3 in DNA: TGTGCCAGCAGTCTAGCGGGGGTTCCTACGCAGTATTTT. Encoded protein: CASSLAGVPTQYF.

The rearrangement joins TRBV6-2 or TRBV6-3 to TRBJ1-5; a possible D gene is TRBD1 (6 bases). Trimming removed 1 base at V and 2 bases at J, with 18 bases between. The CDR3 sequence is 18 residues long. Per the germline V gene, CDR1 is MNHEY and CDR2 is SVGEGT. CDR3 loop: CASSYFIHTGFRNQPQHF. CDR3 bases: TGTGCCAGCAGTTACTTCATTCATACAGGGTTTCGCAATCAGCCCCAGCATTTT.

The sample holds many counts of this clonotype. The J gene is TRBJ2-5, the V gene TRBV7-3, with D perhaps TRBD1 or TRBD2 (5 bases each). V lost 6 bases to trimming and J lost 5 bases, with 13 bases between them. The germline V gene has CDR1 SGHTA and CDR2 FQGTGA. CDR3 length equals 13 residues. The CDR3 reads CASRVGPGETQYF. Here the CDR3 DNA reads TGTGCCAGCAGGGTGGGGCCGGGGGAGACCCAGTACTTC.

This clonotype was detected ten times or more. J is TRBJ1-6 and V is TRBV2, with 8 nucleotides matching TRBD1. Germline V gene data show CDR1 as SNHLY and CDR2 as FYNNEI. This CDR3 has 14 amino acids. Trimming took 3 bases from V and 6 from J; bases not matched to a gene: 1. The DNA of the CDR3 is TGTGCCAGCAGTGACCAGGGGGCTAATTCACCCCTCCACTTT. Residues: CASSDQGANSPLHF.

This clonotype occurred a few times. This chain uses TRBV7-2 with TRBJ2-1; perhaps D is TRBD1 or TRBD2 (5 bases each). V was clipped by 1 base and J by 5 bases, with 12 bases between them. CDR1 and CDR2 (germline): SGHTA, FQGNSA. The CDR3 length is 15 residues. The CDR3 loop reads CASSLVLGVHNEQFF. CDR3 DNA: TGTGCCAGCAGCTTAGTCCTGGGGGTTCACAATGAGCAGTTCTTC.

This chain links TRBV6-5 with TRBJ1-2, with D uncertain. CDR1 is MNHEY, CDR2 SVGAGI, per germline. Trimming cost V 5 bases and J 3 bases, with 13 bases left between them. The CDR3 loop spans 14 amino acids. CDR3 sequence reads: CASSPPAAHYGYTF. In nucleotides, the CDR3 is TGTGCCAGCAGTCCCCCAGCAGCGCACTATGGCTACACCTTC.

This clonotype was detected only a few times. The chain recombines TRBV19 with TRBJ1-1; D gene uncertain. CDR3 length equals 13 residues. Germline V gene data show CDR1 as LNHDA and CDR2 as SQIVND (reference sequence). Trimming removed 3 bases at V and 6 bases at J, with 11 bases between. In DNA, the CDR3 is TGTGCCAGTAGTATTATGGGTTTAGCTGAAGCTTTCTTT. Amino acid sequence: CASSIMGLAEAFF.

This clonotype was recorded at least ten times. J is TRBJ2-2 and V is TRBV6-1; D may be TRBD1 or TRBD2 (5 bases each). From germline, CDR1 is MNHNS and CDR2 SASEGT. Trimming removed 3 bases at V and 5 bases at J, with 22 bases between. The CDR3 spans 18 residues. The CDR3 loop is CASSDRAHQGVVTGELFF. CDR3 nucleotides: TGTGCCAGCAGTGATCGGGCTCATCAGGGAGTTGTAACCGGGGAGCTGTTTTTT.

In its sample, this clonotype was seen a few times. The genes are TRBV25-1 and TRBJ2-5; D gene unclear. Germline CDR1 and CDR2: MGHDK and SYGVNS. V was clipped by 1 base and J by 7 bases, with 10 bases between them. The CDR3 is made up of 13 amino acids. Written as DNA, the CDR3 is TGTGCCAGCAGTGAATCCAGAGACGGGACCCAGTACTTC. Its protein product is CASSESRDGTQYF. The whole variable domain, remainder taken from reference TRBV25-1 and TRBJ2-5, is EADIYQTPRYLVIGTGKKITLECSQTMGHDKMYWYQQDPGMELHLIHYSYGVNSTEKGDLSSESTVSRIRTEHFPLTLESARPSHTSQYLCASSESRDGTQYFGPGTRLLVL.

This clonotype was seen a handful of times. The chain's CDR3 is CASSEVNYGYTF. In DNA form, the CDR3 reads TGTGCCAGCAGTGAAGTTAACTATGGCTACACCTTC. This chain links TRBV2 with TRBJ1-2; no clear D gene. V lost 1 base and J 1 base, leaving 1 base between the germline ends. Germline values: CDR1 SNHLY, CDR2 FYNNEI. There are 12 residues in the CDR3.

V and J are TRBV20-1 and TRBJ2-7, with TRBD1 matching 9 bases. This CDR3 has 15 amino acids. CDR1 DFQATT and CDR2 SNEGSKA come from the germline V gene (reference sequence). Unmatched junction bases numbered 5, after V lost 0 bases and J lost 2 bases. In DNA, the CDR3 is TGCAGTGCTAGAGATGCAGGGACAGGGACCTACGAGCAGTACTTC. Translating gives CSARDAGTGTYEQYF.

This clonotype has a handful of counts. The CDR3 reads CASSLRLEVSYKQFF. CDR3 in DNA: TGTGCCAGCAGCTTAAGACTAGAAGTATCCTACAAGCAGTTCTTC. The chain links TRBV7-2 to TRBJ2-1, with D tentatively TRBD2 (6 bases). CDR1 and CDR2 (germline): SGHTA, FQGNSA. CDR3 length: 15 residues. With 2 bases removed from V and 11 bases from J, the gap between germline ends came to 19 bases.

The chain couples TRBV12-3 or TRBV12-4 to TRBJ2-1, with 15 bases aligning to TRBD2. The CDR3 loop spans 17 amino acids. With V trimmed by 5 bases and J by 5 bases, 7 bases remained unmatched. CDR3 nucleotides: TGTGCCAGCAGTGTGGGACTAGCGGGGGGCATTAACAATGAGCAGTTCTTC. Its translation is CASSVGLAGGINNEQFF.

This clonotype appeared many times. This chain connects TRBV7-2 to TRBJ1-5, with 10 positions matching TRBD1. The germline V gene encodes CDR1 SGHTA and CDR2 FQGNSA. There are 19 residues in the CDR3. The J segment lost 0 bases and the V segment lost 4 bases, leaving 12 bases of the junction unmatched. DNA of the CDR3: TGTGCCAGCAGCTCTAGCCCTGACAGGGGGCTTAATAGCAATCAGCCCCAGCATTTT. As protein: CASSSSPDRGLNSNQPQHF.

This clonotype has just a few counts. V is TRBV7-2 and J is TRBJ1-1, with TRBD1 identical over 7 bases. The CDR3 spans 17 residues. Trimming removed 5 bases from V and 6 bases from J; junction bases left unmatched: 18. Germline loops: CDR1 SGHTA, CDR2 FQGNSA. CDR3 residues: CASSLPRQGLLHSEAFF. The CDR3, as DNA: TGTGCCAGCAGCCTACCCAGACAGGGTTTACTTCATTCTGAAGCTTTCTTT.

This clonotype has a handful of counts. V and J are TRBV6-6 and TRBJ2-5; TRBD2 aligns across 8 bases. J gave up 1 base and V 0 bases, and 4 bases lay outside the gene matches. Germline CDR1 MNHNY, CDR2 SVGAGI (reference sequence). The CDR3 spans 16 residues. The CDR3 sequence: CASSYSSAGGQETQYF. CDR3 sequence (DNA): TGTGCCAGCAGTTACTCGTCGGCGGGGGGCCAAGAGACCCAGTACTTC.

This clonotype was counted a few times. The chain is built from TRBV20-1 and TRBJ1-1; the match to TRBD1 covers 7 bases. The CDR3 covers 11 residues. J lost 7 bases, V lost 5 bases, and 4 bases had no gene match. Germline CDR1 and CDR2: DFQATT and SNEGSKA (reference sequence). As DNA, the CDR3 is TGCAGTGCTGGGGGACAGTTTGAAGCTTTCTTT. It is translated as CSAGGQFEAFF.

This clonotype appeared many times. J is TRBJ1-4 and V is TRBV4-1; D remains unclear. Trimming left V 6 bases short and J 0 bases short, with 14 bases between. CDR1 is MGHRA and CDR2 is YSYEKL in the germline V gene. The CDR3 has 16 amino acids. The CDR3: CASSVSGYATNEKLFF. The DNA for the CDR3 is TGCGCCAGCAGTGTATCCGGTTATGCAACTAATGAAAAACTGTTTTTT.

In its sample, this clonotype was seen many times. This chain joins TRBV7-2 and TRBJ2-3; D ambiguous. The CDR3 runs to 15 residues. Germline V gene lookup returns CDR1 SGHTA and CDR2 FQGNSA. The germline V and J ends were trimmed by 7 bases and 1 base, with 15 bases remaining between them. This CDR3 reads CASILDNGGTDTQYF. The CDR3 DNA sequence: TGTGCCAGCATCCTAGACAACGGAGGCACAGATACGCAGTATTTT.

Many counts were recorded for this clonotype. The chain joins TRBV7-2 to TRBJ2-3; D unresolved. Germline values: CDR1 SGHTA, CDR2 FQGNSA. This CDR3 has 13 residues. V was trimmed by 1 base and J by 5 bases, leaving 7 bases between them. The CDR3 region has the DNA TGTGCCAGCAGCTTAGATCGCCGAGATACGCAGTATTTT. Translated, it gives CASSLDRRDTQYF.

The genes are TRBV12-3 or TRBV12-4 and TRBJ2-5; 14 bases match TRBD2. J lost 4 bases, V lost 4 bases, and 2 bases had no gene match. The CDR3 has 15 amino acids. The DNA for the CDR3 is TGTGCCAGCAGTTCCGGACTAGCGGGGGGAGAGACCCAGTACTTC. Residues: CASSSGLAGGETQYF.

This clonotype was seen repeatedly, ten times or more. V usage is TRBV7-2 and J usage is TRBJ1-5; D gene ambiguous. V was trimmed by 5 bases and J by 6 bases, leaving 14 bases between them. Germline CDR1 is SGHTA and CDR2 is FQGNSA. There are 14 residues in the CDR3. The CDR3 region has the DNA TGTGCCAGCAGCCCCATGGGGATGGGTCAGCCCCAGCATTTT. Translated: CASSPMGMGQPQHF.

V gene TRBV6-2 or TRBV6-3 combines with J gene TRBJ2-1; D tentatively reads TRBD1 or TRBD2 (5 bases each). The V gene lost 7 bases and the J gene lost 2 bases, with 21 bases spanning the gap. This CDR3 contains 17 residues. The germline V gene encodes CDR1 MNHEY and CDR2 SVGEGT. CDR3 bases: TGTGCCAGCACCCTGGTGGATATGGGGGTGGCCTACAATGAGCAGTTCTTC. Translating gives CASTLVDMGVAYNEQFF.

This clonotype was recorded a few times. The genes are TRBV6-6 and TRBJ1-5, with TRBD1 matching over 8 bases. Germline V gives CDR1 MNHNY, CDR2 SVGAGI (reference sequence). The trim removed 2 bases at V and 6 bases at J, leaving 12 bases unmatched. The CDR3 runs to 17 residues. DNA for the CDR3: TGTGCCAGCAGTTACCTGAGACAGGGGAGGACGGGTCAGCCCCAGCATTTT. Protein product: CASSYLRQGRTGQPQHF.

In this sample, this clonotype turned up many times. The CDR3: CASSLGGAASGGKETQYF. DNA for the CDR3: TGTGCCAGCAGCCTTGGAGGGGCGGCTAGCGGGGGGAAAGAGACCCAGTACTTC. This rearrangement joins TRBV7-2 to TRBJ2-5; 11 bases map to TRBD2. CDR1 is SGHTA, CDR2 FQGNSA, per germline. J was trimmed by 3 bases and V by 5 bases; bases with no gene match: 14. The CDR3 is 18 amino acids.